These 16 T cell receptor beta chains were all obtained from the same sample, sequenced in a study of cytomegalovirus exposure and HLA in healthy donors. The PCR contained 60 Vbeta and 13 Jbeta primers. Sequencing was performed with immunoSEQ multiplex PCR; in TCRdb, only in-frame clones are kept and a portion is missing. The sample data list approximately 140,000 clones. The material sequenced was PBMCs. Every receptor here comes from a woman between 50 and 59 years old in good health and CMV-seronegative.

Here the CDR3 reads CASSTDRGSEAFF. The CDR3 nucleotides read TGTGCCAGTAGTACGGACAGGGGGTCCGAAGCTTTCTTT. J is TRBJ1-1 and V is TRBV19, with 10 bases that match TRBD1. Per the germline V gene, CDR1 is LNHDA and CDR2 is SQIVND (reference sequence). V trimming: 4 bases; J trimming: 8 bases; junction bases outside the gene matches: 4. The CDR3 sequence is 13 residues long.

The CDR3 loop is CASSFRQGPGEQYF. The CDR3 DNA sequence: TGCGCCAGCAGCTTCAGACAGGGTCCGGGCGAGCAGTACTTC. The chain is built from TRBV5-1 and TRBJ2-7; 7 bases are shared with TRBD1. The CDR3 covers 14 residues. V trimming: 2 bases; J trimming: 6 bases; junction bases outside the gene matches: 8. Germline V gene sequence: CDR1 SGHRS, CDR2 YFSETQ.

The chain has TRBV19 and TRBJ1-6, with 10 bases fitting TRBD1. The CDR3 totals 18 residues. J lost 7 bases, V lost 1 base, and 10 bases had no gene match. The germline CDR1 and CDR2 sequences are LNHDA and SQIVND (reference sequence). For the CDR3, the DNA is TGTGCCAGTAGTATAGGCGAACGGACAGGGGGTAGGAATTCACCCCTCCACTTT. It translates to CASSIGERTGGRNSPLHF.

The chain couples TRBV4-1 to TRBJ2-3, with 8 bases matching TRBD2. The ends lost 0 bases at V and 2 bases at J; junction bases unmatched: 1. From germline, CDR1 is MGHRA and CDR2 YSYEKL. The length of the CDR3 is 15 residues. The CDR3 is CASSQETSDTDTQYF. The CDR3 DNA follows: TGCGCCAGCAGCCAAGAGACTAGCGACACAGATACGCAGTATTTT.

The chain carries TRBV4-1 and TRBJ1-1; 11 positions match TRBD1. This CDR3 comprises 14 residues. V lost 4 bases and J lost 4; bases outside the gene matches: 2. Germline V CDR1 and CDR2: MGHRA, YSYEKL. CDR3 protein: CASSLGTGGTEAFF. CDR3 sequence (DNA): TGCGCCAGCAGCCTCGGGACAGGGGGCACTGAAGCTTTCTTT.

The CDR3 here is CASSQAGENYEQYF. CDR3 sequence (DNA): TGTGCCAGCAGCCAAGCGGGGGAGAACTACGAGCAGTACTTC. The chain links TRBV4-2 to TRBJ2-7; maybe TRBD2 (6 bases). Germline V CDR1 and CDR2: LGHNA, YNFKEQ. The V end lost 1 base, the J end lost 3 bases, and 10 bases lay between the germline ends. The CDR3 is made up of 14 amino acids.

The chain is built from TRBV6-6 and TRBJ1-4, with D unclear. V was clipped by 6 bases and J by 1 base, with 12 bases between them. CDR3 length equals 15 residues. From germline, CDR1 is MNHNY and CDR2 SVGAGI (reference sequence). The CDR3 DNA follows: TGTGCCAGCAGACCTCTACGAGGAACTAATGAAAAACTGTTTTTT. Amino acids: CASRPLRGTNEKLFF.

V gene TRBV9 combines with J gene TRBJ2-5; 8 bases line up with TRBD1. CDR3 length: 16 amino acids. V lost 3 bases and J lost 3; bases outside the gene matches: 10. Germline V gene lookup returns CDR1 SGDLS and CDR2 YYNGEE. CDR3 region: CASSGQGTGPEETQYF. CDR3 coding DNA: TGTGCCAGCAGCGGACAGGGGACAGGACCCGAAGAGACCCAGTACTTC. Full variable domain (missing parts from reference TRBV9 and TRBJ2-5): DSGVTQTPKHLITATGQRVTLRCSPRSGDLSVYWYQQSLDQGLQFLIQYYNGEERAKGNILERFSAQQFPDLHSELNLSSLELGDSALYFCASSGQGTGPEETQYFGPGTRLLVL.

The chain recombines TRBV11-2 with TRBJ2-5; possible D gene TRBD2, 6 bases. The V end lost 5 bases, the J end lost 1 base, and 14 bases lay between the germline ends. Germline CDR1 and CDR2: SGHAT and FQNNGV. The CDR3 loop spans 15 amino acids. CDR3 DNA: TGTGCCAGCAGCGGGTTAGCGGCCCTCCAAGAGACCCAGTACTTC. This translates into CASSGLAALQETQYF.

This chain joins TRBV6-4 and TRBJ2-1; TRBD2 aligns across 11 bases. The germline CDR1 and CDR2 sequences are MRHNA and SNTAGT. J gave up 6 bases and V 4 bases, and 8 bases lay outside the gene matches. The CDR3 has 16 amino acids. The CDR3 spells CASSVLAGAASNEQFF. CDR3 bases: TGTGCCAGCAGTGTACTAGCGGGAGCCGCCTCCAATGAGCAGTTCTTC.

The chain employs TRBV19 and TRBJ1-2; 7 bases agree with TRBD1. This CDR3 spans 14 amino acids. CDR1 is LNHDA, CDR2 SQIVND, per germline (reference sequence). The ends lost 8 bases at V and 4 bases at J; junction bases unmatched: 10. CDR3 sequence (DNA): TGTGCCAGTCTCAACAGGGGAGAAGGCTATGGCTACACCTTC. It translates to CASLNRGEGYGYTF.

The rearrangement joins TRBV28 to TRBJ1-2, with D perhaps matching TRBD1 (5 bases). This CDR3 comprises 15 residues. CDR1 and CDR2 from the germline V gene are MDHEN and SYDVKM. V gave up 4 bases and J gave up 4 bases, with 16 bases separating them. The CDR3 spells CASSSSSTVPYGYTF. The DNA of the CDR3 is TGTGCCAGCAGTTCCTCCTCGACAGTCCCCTATGGCTACACCTTC.

The genes are TRBV4-1 and TRBJ1-3, with D unclear. CDR3 length: 15 residues. Trimming shortened V by 4 bases and J by 0 bases, and 10 bases separated the two germline ends. The germline CDR1 and CDR2 sequences are MGHRA and YSYEKL. The CDR3 is CASSLVGNSGNTIYF. The CDR3 DNA follows: TGCGCCAGCAGCCTAGTCGGTAACTCTGGAAACACCATATATTTT.

V is TRBV4-1 and J is TRBJ1-2; no definite D call. This CDR3 contains 15 residues. Germline CDR1 is MGHRA and CDR2 is YSYEKL. V was pared by 0 bases and J by 5 bases, with 13 bases between. The CDR3 DNA reads TGCGCCAGCAGCCAAGATCGAGAAGGGAGGTATGGCTACACCTTC. Residues: CASSQDREGRYGYTF.

This chain uses TRBV18 with TRBJ1-2, with 10 bases that match TRBD1. Germline values: CDR1 KGHSH, CDR2 LQKENI. The ends lost 1 base at V and 8 bases at J; junction bases unmatched: 4. CDR3 length: 14 residues. CDR3 coding DNA: TGTGCCAGCTCACCACGACAGGGGGCGCGGGGCTACACCTTC. Its protein product is CASSPRQGARGYTF.

The CDR3 loop is CASSQDPSGDLNYGYTF. The CDR3 DNA reads TGTGCCAGCAGCCAAGACCCCAGCGGGGACCTTAACTATGGCTACACCTTC. The chain joins TRBV14 to TRBJ1-2, with D perhaps matching TRBD1 (5 bases). CDR1 and CDR2 from the germline V gene are SGHDN and FVKESK. CDR3 length: 17 amino acids. The V end lost 0 bases, the J end lost 1 base, and 15 bases lay between the germline ends.